The clone carrying this T cell receptor (beta chain) was observed many times. The data were taken from a study of Graves' ophthalmopathy and Graves' hyperthyroidism. The authors amplified TCR beta CDR3 regions from RNA transcripts. The library came from an HTBI-primed first-round RT-PCR and a second-round multiplex PCR. A single record per CDR3 protein comes from TCRdb applying MiXCR to the multiplex PCR reads. This sample has about 620,000 distinct CDR3 sequences, with about a fifth found just once. The receptor's source is a woman between 18 and 29 years old with stable Graves' hyperthyroidism. Some clones in this sample may be carry-over from other donors' samples. Sequenced sample: peripheral blood.

CDR3 bases: TGCGCCAGCAGCAAGTATGCCGGGGAGCTGTTTTTT. It translates to CASSKYAGELFF. The chain links TRBV5-1 to TRBJ2-2, with unresolved D. The CDR3 extends over 12 amino acids. V lost 4 bases, J lost 6 bases, and 7 bases lay in between. From germline, CDR1 is SGHRS and CDR2 YFSETQ.